This TCR beta chain was observed in a study of response to subunit inactivated influenza vaccine. The CDR3 runs 17 residues. J lost 5 bases, V lost 5 bases, and 16 bases had no gene match. Per germline, CDR1 KGHDR and CDR2 SFDVKD. Study conclusions and caveats: Authors suggested each seasonal flu vaccination may recruit only limited numbers of new T cells.

This clonotype was counted ten times or more. What it recognizes is unknown. One entry per CDR3 protein, called by TCRdb with MiXCR from the RT-PCR reads. The sample gives 650,000 to 800,000 distinct CDR3 sequences, roughly 14% of which show up once; around 6.5% is in the top ten. The receptor was isolated from a man aged 50-60 years who received an inactivated influenza vaccine. Sequences were derived from PBMCs from blood, sampled around 15 days before vaccination. The chain recombines TRBV24-1 with TRBJ2-5, with TRBD2 identical over 7 bases. CDR3 sequence: CATSGSGGGLSYETQYF. As DNA, the CDR3 is TGTGCCACCAGTGGTTCTGGGGGAGGGCTATCGTATGAGACCCAGTACTTC.